This T cell receptor (beta chain) was documented in a study of chemoradiotherapy in HPV16-positive cancers. Study-wide results and caveats: Candidate HPV-specific clones and E7-related TCR motifs grew in tumor during treatment.

Note on this clone: Its cognate antigen is unknown.

Data came from immunoSEQ multiplex PCR; TCRdb stores just in-frame clones and leaves some out. There are roughly 5,700 clones in the sample; 84% occur only once, and 9% lies in the top ten. The CDR3 consists of 14 residues. Trimming cost V 5 bases and J 2 bases, with 13 bases left between them. CDR1 is MNHEY and CDR2 is SVGAGI in the germline V gene. The source of this sequence is a human donor with HPV-associated anogenital cancer. The starting material was tumor tissue, obtained from a patient who underwent chemoradiotherapy. The rearrangement uses TRBV6-5 and TRBJ2-7; possibly TRBD2 for D (6 bases). CDR3 region: CASSTRDSPYEQYF. CDR3 DNA sequence: TGTGCCAGCAGTACTAGGGACTCTCCCTACGAGCAGTACTTC.